A selection of T cell receptor beta chains follows, all from one sample in a study of naive and memory T cell subsets. MiXCR was run by TCRdb on the 5' RACE reads, yielding one entry per CDR3 protein. Here the sample spans about 48,000 distinct CDR3 sequences, approximately 4.5% being singletons. The source is a female donor in good health. The CDR3 runs from the conserved cysteine through the conserved F or W. The order of the fields is D gene, J gene, clone size, V gene, CDR3 protein, CDR3 DNA. A D gene is named only where the DNA matches it firmly. A row's size may be missing; if present it is once, few, many or a size class.

>TRBD1|TRBJ2-3|-|TRBV29-1
CSAQVGQGETDTQYF
TGCAGCGCCCAAGTTGGACAGGGGGAAACAGATACGCAGTATTTT
>-|TRBJ1-1|many|TRBV11-3
CASSLSVNTEAFF
TGTGCCAGCAGCCTGAGCGTAAACACTGAAGCTTTCTTT
>-|TRBJ1-1|many|TRBV7-9
CASSDRQLNTEAFF
TGTGCCAGCAGCGATCGACAGTTGAACACTGAAGCTTTCTTT
>TRBD2|TRBJ2-7|many|TRBV7-2
CASSFLAGAYEQYF
TGTGCCAGCAGCTTCTTAGCGGGAGCCTACGAGCAGTACTTC
>-|TRBJ1-2|-|TRBV9
CASSPPHYGDTF
TGTGCCAGCAGCCCCCCCCACTATGGCGACACCTTC
>-|TRBJ2-3|-|TRBV29-1
CSVGSDLGGTQYF
TGCAGCGTTGGATCGGATCTAGGGGGTACGCAGTATTTT
>-|TRBJ2-1|few|TRBV3-1
CATERNRGRDNEQFF
TGTGCCACCGAGCGGAACCGCGGTAGGGACAATGAGCAGTTCTTC
>-|TRBJ2-6|few|TRBV6-1
CASSERLSGANVLTF
TGTGCCAGCAGTGAACGGTTATCTGGGGCCAACGTCCTGACTTTC
>-|TRBJ2-5|many|TRBV7-8
CASSLEGGEKETQYF
TGTGCCAGCAGCTTAGAAGGGGGAGAGAAAGAGACCCAGTACTTC
>TRBD1|TRBJ2-1|many|TRBV20-1
CSAFQQGGSYEQFF
TGCAGTGCTTTCCAACAGGGGGGTAGCTATGAGCAGTTCTTC
>TRBD1|TRBJ1-1|many|TRBV29-1
CSASGTANTEAFF
TGCAGCGCTTCCGGGACAGCGAACACTGAAGCTTTCTTT
>TRBD1|TRBJ1-4|many|TRBV6-6
CASSYLIRGQGATNEKLFF
TGTGCCAGCAGTTACCTTATTCGCGGACAGGGAGCAACTAATGAAAAACTGTTTTTT
>-|TRBJ2-7|many|TRBV20-1
CSARSRKGYEQYF
TGCAGTGCTAGAAGTAGGAAAGGCTACGAGCAGTACTTC
>-|TRBJ1-1|many|TRBV9
CASSLRVTEAFF
TGTGCCAGCAGCTTGAGGGTCACTGAAGCTTTCTTT
>-|TRBJ1-1|many|TRBV28
CASRRMPELAFF
TGTGCCAGCAGACGGATGCCCGAATTGGCTTTCTTT
>-|TRBJ1-1|many|TRBV6-5
CASTQGWLNTEAFF
TGTGCCAGCACCCAGGGGTGGCTGAACACTGAAGCTTTCTTT
>TRBD1|TRBJ1-1|many|TRBV7-2
CASSLTGPAEAFF
TGTGCCAGCAGCCTGACAGGGCCGGCTGAAGCTTTCTTT
>-|TRBJ2-7|-|TRBV2
CASRELEQYF
TGTGCCAGCAGGGAGCTCGAGCAGTACTTC
>-|TRBJ2-3|few|TRBV13
CASSSRLSTDTQYF
TGTGCCAGCAGCTCCCGACTTAGCACAGATACGCAGTATTTT
>TRBD2|TRBJ2-1|many|TRBV5-5
CASSWARTSDRYNEQFF
TGTGCCAGCAGCTGGGCTCGGACTAGCGATCGTTACAATGAGCAGTTCTTC
>TRBD2|TRBJ2-1|few|TRBV14
CASRATSGRAIYNEQFF
TGTGCCAGCAGGGCGACTAGCGGGAGAGCTATATACAATGAGCAGTTCTTC
>TRBD2|TRBJ2-3|many|TRBV28
CASSPGLAGTDTQYF
TGTGCCAGCAGTCCGGGACTAGCGGGCACAGATACGCAGTATTTT
>-|TRBJ1-2|many|TRBV5-6
CASSPIGGYGYTF
TGTGCCAGCAGCCCGATAGGGGGCTATGGCTACACCTTC
>TRBD2|TRBJ2-7|many|TRBV28
CASKLRERGTYEQYF
TGTGCCAGCAAGTTGCGGGAGCGGGGCACCTACGAGCAGTACTTC
>-|TRBJ1-1|medium-sized|TRBV28
CASKLRQVNTEAFF
TGTGCCAGTAAGCTTCGACAGGTAAACACTGAAGCTTTCTTT
>-|TRBJ1-6|many|TRBV20-1
CSARSWAGGTYNSPLHF
TGCAGTGCTAGAAGTTGGGCGGGGGGCACCTATAATTCACCCCTCCACTTT
>-|TRBJ2-1|many|TRBV5-1
CASTLANEQFF
TGCGCCAGCACTTTGGCCAATGAGCAGTTCTTC
>TRBD2|TRBJ2-3|many|TRBV28
CASIGGGLPTDTQYF
TGTGCCAGCATAGGTGGGGGACTACCCACAGATACGCAGTATTTT
>-|TRBJ2-7|many|TRBV12-3/TRBV12-4
CASSFRDSYEQYF
TGTGCCAGCAGTTTTCGCGACAGCTACGAGCAGTACTTC
>TRBD1|TRBJ1-5|many|TRBV28
CASIKSGQGNQPQHF
TGTGCCAGCATCAAATCGGGACAGGGCAATCAGCCCCAGCATTTT
>-|TRBJ2-2|many|TRBV12-3/TRBV12-4
CAARGGWTGELFF
TGTGCCGCTAGGGGGGGCTGGACCGGGGAGCTGTTTTTT
>-|TRBJ1-2|many|TRBV20-1
CSAYGNYGYTF
TGCAGTGCTTACGGGAACTATGGCTACACCTTC
>-|TRBJ1-2|many|TRBV7-2
CASSLTLLYGYTF
TGTGCCAGCAGCTTAACTCTGCTCTATGGCTACACCTTC
>-|TRBJ2-7|few|TRBV14
CASSPFKQGQSDEQYF
TGTGCCAGCAGCCCATTCAAACAGGGTCAATCGGACGAGCAGTACTTC